These 32 T cell receptor beta chains came from one sample sequenced in a study of T cell responses to AZD1222 COVID-19 vaccine. Data came from immunoSEQ multiplex PCR; TCRdb stores just in-frame clones and leaves some out. The sample has about 53,000 clones, 84% seen once. This sample comprised peripheral blood, obtained on day 0 of AZD1222 vaccination. The receptors shown here come from an adult in good health.

The CDR3 is CASSFQVEDEQYF. CDR3 coding DNA: TGTGCCAGCAGCTTCCAGGTCGAAGACGAGCAGTACTTC. This chain connects TRBV11-2 to TRBJ2-7; unclear D gene. The V end was cut by 3 bases, the J end by 5 bases, with 11 bases between. Germline assignment: CDR1 SGHAT and CDR2 FQNNGV. This CDR3 spans 13 amino acids.

This chain connects TRBV7-3 to TRBJ1-3, with D unclear. CDR1 is SGHTA and CDR2 is FQGTGA in the germline V gene. The CDR3 is made up of 14 amino acids. The germline V and J ends were trimmed by 5 bases and 0 bases, with 8 bases remaining between them. DNA of the CDR3: TGTGCCAGCAGCCCGGGGAACTCTGGAAACACCATATATTTT. Translated, it gives CASSPGNSGNTIYF.

V usage is TRBV4-1 and J usage is TRBJ1-4, with 9 bases lining up with TRBD1. Germline CDR1 is MGHRA and CDR2 is YSYEKL. This CDR3 comprises 16 residues. V trimming: 0 bases; J trimming: 7 bases; junction bases outside the gene matches: 6. CDR3 bases: TGCGCCAGCAGCCAAGATCTCAGGACAGGGGTTGAAAAACTGTTTTTT. Encoded protein: CASSQDLRTGVEKLFF.

The rearrangement links TRBV11-2 to TRBJ1-2; D remains unclear. Trimming removed 5 bases at V and 4 bases at J, with 17 bases between. The CDR3 loop spans 15 amino acids. Germline CDR1 is SGHAT and CDR2 is FQNNGV. CDR3 in DNA: TGTGCCAGCAGCCCTCAGGACCCTTCTGTCTATGGCTACACCTTC. Protein product: CASSPQDPSVYGYTF.

This rearrangement joins TRBV9 to TRBJ1-1, with TRBD1 matching 10 bases. The CDR3 covers 15 residues. V lost 3 bases and J lost 5; bases outside the gene matches: 7. The germline V gene has CDR1 SGDLS and CDR2 YYNGEE. CDR3 protein: CASSGRQGARTEAFF. DNA for the CDR3: TGTGCCAGCAGCGGACGACAGGGGGCGCGAACTGAAGCTTTCTTT. Supplemented by reference TRBV9 and TRBJ1-1, the full variable domain reads DSGVTQTPKHLITATGQRVTLRCSPRSGDLSVYWYQQSLDQGLQFLIQYYNGEERAKGNILERFSAQQFPDLHSELNLSSLELGDSALYFCASSGRQGARTEAFFGQGTRLTVV.

This chain links TRBV20-1 with TRBJ1-1; unclear D gene. CDR3 length: 12 amino acids. CDR1 is DFQATT and CDR2 is SNEGSKA in the germline V gene (reference sequence). The ends were cut back, 3 bases at V and 1 base at J, with 6 bases in the middle. For the CDR3, the DNA is TGCAGTGCTAGTCAAGGGAACACTGAAGCTTTCTTT. This sequence encodes CSASQGNTEAFF.

This clone was found once. The chain uses TRBV7-7 and TRBJ2-2; 8 bases are a match to TRBD1. With V trimmed by 5 bases and J by 5 bases, 10 bases remained unmatched. The CDR3 has 16 residues. The germline CDR1 and CDR2 sequences are SSHAT and FNYEAQ (reference sequence). The CDR3 coding sequence is TGTGCCAGCAGCGGAGTGGGGACAGGAGGGACCGGGGAGCTGTTTTTT. It encodes CASSGVGTGGTGELFF. The full variable domain, completed using reference TRBV7-7 and TRBJ2-2, is GAGVSQSPRYKVTKRGQDVTLRCDPISSHATLYWYQQALGQGPEFLTYFNYEAQPDKSGLPSDRFSAERPEGSISTLTIQRTEQRDSAMYRCASSGVGTGGTGELFFGEGSRLTVL.

With regard to this clone: A read error may account for a junction end that differs from germline. This chain connects TRBV3-1 (or the pseudogene TRBV3-2) to TRBJ1-2; D gene uncertain. In germline, CDR1 is LGHDT, CDR2 YNNKEL (reference sequence). This CDR3 has 12 amino acids. The CDR3 DNA is TGTGCCAGCAGTCAAGCTTACTATGGCTACACCTTC. It encodes CASSQAYYGYTF.

The J gene is TRBJ2-7, the V gene TRBV27, with 11 bases that match TRBD1. Trimming took 2 bases from V and 6 from J; bases not matched to a gene: 6. Germline V gives CDR1 MNHEY, CDR2 SMNVEV (reference sequence). The CDR3 totals 15 residues. CDR3 residues: CASSLSRTGGFEQYF. Written as DNA, the CDR3 is TGTGCCAGCAGTTTAAGCCGGACAGGGGGCTTCGAGCAGTACTTC.

This clone was picked up a small number of times. The rearrangement joins TRBV19 to TRBJ2-3, with TRBD2 identical over 8 bases. CDR3 length: 16 residues. The germline V gene encodes CDR1 LNHDA and CDR2 SQIVND (reference sequence). Trimming removed 3 bases from V and 2 bases from J; junction bases left unmatched: 7. In DNA form, the CDR3 reads TGTGCCAGTAGTATGGGTCTAGCGGGCTACACAGATACGCAGTATTTT. Translation: CASSMGLAGYTDTQYF.

The V gene is TRBV28, the J gene TRBJ1-5; 7 bases are a match to TRBD1. The CDR3 extends over 16 amino acids. The J segment lost 2 bases and the V segment lost 7 bases, leaving 11 bases of the junction unmatched. CDR1 and CDR2 (germline): MDHEN, SYDVKM. The CDR3: CASTENRGIGNQPQHF. DNA for the CDR3: TGTGCCAGCACCGAAAACAGGGGAATCGGCAATCAGCCCCAGCATTTT.

CDR3 amino acids: CATRRDRGQNTEAFF. Here the CDR3 DNA reads TGTGCCACCAGGAGGGACAGGGGCCAAAACACTGAAGCTTTCTTT. V usage is TRBV15 and J usage is TRBJ1-1; 10 positions match TRBD1. The V segment lost 6 bases and the J segment 2 bases; nucleotides outside the gene matches: 6. This CDR3 contains 15 residues. Germline V gives CDR1 LNHNV, CDR2 YYDKDF (reference sequence).

The V call is TRBV2, the J call TRBJ2-7, with 8 bases that match TRBD1. The CDR3 contains 12 residues. Looked up from germline, CDR1 is SNHLY and CDR2 is FYNNEI. J lost 6 bases, V lost 4 bases, and 2 bases had no gene match. Here the CDR3 DNA reads TGTGCCAGCAGTGGAGACAGGGGCGAGCAGTACTTC. This codes for CASSGDRGEQYF.

Here the CDR3 DNA reads TGTGCCAGCAGCGGAGTGAGTAGGGCTGGCTACACCTTC. Translation gives CASSGVSRAGYTF. The chain has TRBV5-8 and TRBJ1-2, with no clear D. Germline lookup yields CDR1 SGHTS and CDR2 YDEGEE. V was pared by 4 bases and J by 7 bases, with 14 bases between. This CDR3 is 13 amino acids long.

About this clone itself: Germline and junction disagree at one end, which may indicate a read error. The J gene is TRBJ1-1, the V gene TRBV27; 9 positions match TRBD1. The CDR3 has 17 amino acids. Looked up from germline, CDR1 is MNHEY and CDR2 is SMNVEV (reference sequence). In DNA, the CDR3 is TGTGCCAGCAATTTACAGGGGGCAAAACCTTTGAACACTGAAGCTTTCTTT. Translation gives CASNLQGAKPLNTEAFF.

Comment on this clone: The junction differs from germline at one of its ends, possibly a read error. This rearrangement joins TRBV7-2 to TRBJ2-2; tentative D call: TRBD2 (6 bases). Germline CDR1 is SGHTA and CDR2 is FQGNSA. The CDR3 extends over 17 amino acids. The CDR3 here is CASSLAGTSANTGELFF. The CDR3 nucleotides read TGTGCCAGCAGCCTAGCAGGGACTTCCGCTAACACCGGGGAGCTGTTTTTT.

The chain carries TRBV6-5 and TRBJ1-5; D remains ambiguous. Germline CDR1 MNHEY, CDR2 SVGAGI. Trimming took 4 bases from V and 0 from J, leaving 10 bases between them. This CDR3 has 15 amino acids. CDR3 protein: CASSSSLNSNQPQHF. The CDR3, as DNA: TGTGCCAGCAGTTCTAGCCTCAATAGCAATCAGCCCCAGCATTTT.

The chain has TRBV28 and TRBJ2-1; TRBD2 aligns across 7 bases. V was pared by 3 bases and J by 2 bases, with 4 bases of the junction left unmatched. The CDR3 is 15 amino acids. Germline CDR1 MDHEN, CDR2 SYDVKM. CDR3 coding DNA: TGTGCCAGCAGTTTGGGCGGGACTACCTACAATGAGCAGTTCTTC. Its translation is CASSLGGTTYNEQFF.

The V call is TRBV5-5, the J call TRBJ2-7; D is perhaps TRBD1 (5 bases). Germline values: CDR1 SGHKS, CDR2 YYEKEE (reference sequence). The CDR3 is 11 amino acids. Trimming stripped 5 bases from V and 7 bases from J, with 10 bases between. CDR3 nucleotides: TGTGCCAGCAGTTCGACAGCGGAGCAGTACTTC. Its protein product is CASSSTAEQYF.

This sequence joins TRBV2 and TRBJ2-2; 9 bases line up with TRBD2. The CDR3 runs 14 residues. CDR1 and CDR2 (germline): SNHLY, FYNNEI. V trimming: 7 bases; J trimming: 4 bases; junction bases outside the gene matches: 4. In DNA, the CDR3 is TGTGCCAGCACCCGGACTAGCGTCACCGGGGAGCTGTTTTTT. Residues: CASTRTSVTGELFF.

The chain couples TRBV14 to TRBJ2-7, with D uncertain. Germline CDR1 is SGHDN and CDR2 is FVKESK. CDR3 length: 14 amino acids. The V end lost 1 base, the J end lost 3 bases, and 10 bases lay between the germline ends. The chain's CDR3 is CASSQGVALYEQYF. CDR3 sequence (DNA): TGTGCCAGCAGCCAAGGCGTGGCGCTCTACGAGCAGTACTTC.

The chain employs TRBV3-1 (or the pseudogene TRBV3-2) and TRBJ2-1; D gene unclear. V was clipped by 0 bases and J by 9 bases, with 12 bases between them. CDR1 LGHDT and CDR2 YNNKEL come from the germline V gene (reference sequence). This CDR3 has 14 residues. The CDR3 spells CASSQDVITFEQFF. The CDR3 DNA reads as TGTGCCAGCAGCCAAGATGTCATCACCTTTGAGCAGTTCTTC.

The V call is TRBV4-3, the J call TRBJ1-6; TRBD1 might be the D (5 bases). The CDR3 is made up of 16 amino acids. V was trimmed by 1 base and J by 7 bases, leaving 14 bases between them. In germline, CDR1 is LGHNA, CDR2 YSLEER. CDR3 amino acids: CASSQVLDRGNSPLHF. CDR3 coding DNA: TGCGCCAGCAGCCAAGTATTAGACAGAGGAAATTCACCCCTCCACTTT.

This clone was counted once. The chain joins TRBV29-1 to TRBJ1-5; D is ambiguous. The germline gives CDR1 SQVTM, CDR2 ANQGSEA. With 4 bases removed from V and 0 bases from J, the gap between germline ends came to 7 bases. The CDR3 consists of 13 residues. The DNA of the CDR3 is TGCAGCGTTGGAGGGAATAGCAATCAGCCCCAGCATTTT. It codes for CSVGGNSNQPQHF.

V gene TRBV4-1 combines with J gene TRBJ1-2; the match to TRBD1 covers 9 bases. Germline assignment: CDR1 MGHRA and CDR2 YSYEKL. This CDR3 is 16 amino acids long. Trimming cost V 0 bases and J 8 bases; bases outside gene matches: 10. The CDR3 nucleotides read TGCGCCAGCAGCCAAGACAGGAACAGGGGGCGCCGAGGCTACACCTTC. Translation gives CASSQDRNRGRRGYTF.

The J gene is TRBJ1-4, the V gene TRBV10-1; tentative D call: TRBD1 (6 bases). V was shortened by 10 bases and J by 4 bases, with 22 bases between the two germline ends. This CDR3 contains 16 residues. From germline, CDR1 is WNHNN and CDR2 SYGVQD (reference sequence). This CDR3 is CATEVQIEGGNEKLFF. In DNA, the CDR3 is TGCGCCACCGAGGTCCAAATTGAGGGGGGTAATGAAAAACTGTTTTTT.

The chain employs TRBV30 and TRBJ2-5; 7 bases are a match to TRBD1. From germline, CDR1 is GTSNPN and CDR2 SVGIG (reference sequence). The trim removed 3 bases at V and 3 bases at J, leaving 4 bases unmatched. CDR3 length: 13 residues. The CDR3 DNA follows: TGTGCCTGGAGAGAACAGGGGAAAGAGACCCAGTACTTC. Translation: CAWREQGKETQYF.

The J gene is TRBJ2-4, the V gene TRBV15, with 12 bases lining up with TRBD1. The V segment lost 3 bases and the J segment 7 bases; nucleotides outside the gene matches: 4. CDR1 and CDR2 from the germline V gene are LNHNV and YYDKDF (reference sequence). There are 15 residues in the CDR3. The CDR3 region has the DNA TGTGCCACCAGCAGGGGACAGGGGGCCGGGAACATTCAGTACTTC. Translation: CATSRGQGAGNIQYF.

V usage is TRBV19 and J usage is TRBJ2-2; no firm D call. V lost 5 bases to trimming and J lost 4 bases, with 5 bases between them. CDR1 is LNHDA and CDR2 is SQIVND in the germline V gene (reference sequence). The CDR3 is 12 residues long. CDR3 sequence (DNA): TGTGCCAGTAGTCCTTTCACCGGGGAGCTGTTTTTT. It encodes CASSPFTGELFF.

The sample holds one count of this clone. The rearrangement links TRBV29-1 to TRBJ2-7, with D unresolved. This CDR3 has 12 amino acids. Germline lookup yields CDR1 SQVTM and CDR2 ANQGSEA. V was pared by 4 bases and J by 4 bases, with 11 bases between. This chain's CDR3 is CSVGQSFYEQYF. DNA of the CDR3: TGCAGCGTTGGTCAAAGTTTTTACGAGCAGTACTTC.

The chain combines TRBV20-1 with TRBJ2-7, with TRBD2 matching 11 bases. The trim removed 3 bases at V and 9 bases at J, leaving 7 bases unmatched. The length of the CDR3 is 13 residues. The germline V gene has CDR1 DFQATT and CDR2 SNEGSKA (reference sequence). The CDR3 region has the DNA TGCAGTGCTAGTCCACTAGCGGGAGTCGGGCAGTACTTC. Its translation is CSASPLAGVGQYF.

The chain couples TRBV3-1 (or the pseudogene TRBV3-2) to TRBJ2-2, with D tentatively TRBD1 (5 bases). Looked up from germline, CDR1 is LGHDT and CDR2 is YNNKEL (reference sequence). V was shortened by 4 bases and J by 6 bases, with 6 bases between the two germline ends. CDR3 length equals 12 residues. CDR3 nucleotide sequence: TGTGCCAGCAGCCTGGGGCCCGGGGAGCTGTTTTTT. Amino acid sequence: CASSLGPGELFF.